These 12 T cell receptor beta chains were all obtained from the same sample, sequenced in a study of cytomegalovirus exposure and HLA in healthy donors. Primers: 60 Vbeta forward and 13 Jbeta reverse. Data came from immunoSEQ multiplex PCR; TCRdb stores just in-frame clones and leaves some out. The sample contains tens of thousands of clones, approximately 67% of which appear only once. The sample comprised PBMCs. The receptor set was obtained from a middle-aged man in good health and CMV-seropositive.

The rearrangement links TRBV11-2 to TRBJ2-7; 9 bases align to TRBD2. The V gene end was trimmed by 0 bases and the J gene end by 2 bases; junction bases not matched to a gene: 2. The CDR3 covers 15 residues. Germline V gene lookup returns CDR1 SGHAT and CDR2 FQNNGV. CDR3 DNA: TGTGCCAGCAGCTTAGAAGCGGGAGGCCCCTACGAGCAGTACTTC. Translation: CASSLEAGGPYEQYF.

This clone showed up just a few times. V is TRBV28 and J is TRBJ2-7; tentatively, D is TRBD1 (6 bases). In germline, CDR1 is MDHEN, CDR2 SYDVKM. The CDR3 is 13 residues long. Trimming took off 6 bases at V and 0 bases at J, with 9 bases between the two ends. The CDR3 protein is CASSMTGSYEQYF. The CDR3 DNA is TGTGCCAGCAGCATGACAGGCTCCTACGAGCAGTACTTC.

The rearrangement links TRBV4-1 to TRBJ1-1; D not certain. Germline CDR1 is MGHRA and CDR2 is YSYEKL. V was trimmed by 0 bases and J by 6 bases, leaving 11 bases between them. The CDR3 length is 14 residues. CDR3 coding DNA: TGCGCCAGCAGCCAAGATCAGGCAACCGCTGAAGCTTTCTTT. Amino acids: CASSQDQATAEAFF.

This clone was counted between two and nine times. The V call is TRBV5-8, the J call TRBJ2-3, with 8 bases lining up with TRBD1. Trimming cost V 6 bases and J 1 base; bases outside gene matches: 7. The CDR3 contains 15 residues. Looked up from germline, CDR1 is SGHTS and CDR2 is YDEGEE. The CDR3 coding sequence is TGTGCCAGCAACTCCGGGACAGGCCGCACAGATACGCAGTATTTT. It translates to CASNSGTGRTDTQYF.

The chain uses TRBV15 and TRBJ1-1, with D perhaps TRBD1 (6 bases). The CDR3 is made up of 13 amino acids. Germline V gives CDR1 LNHNV, CDR2 YYDKDF (reference sequence). Trimming removed 5 bases from V and 1 base from J, with 8 bases in between. The CDR3 region has the DNA TGTGCCACCAGCCAGACAGGGAACACTGAAGCTTTCTTT. This translates into CATSQTGNTEAFF.

The rearrangement links TRBV7-2 to TRBJ1-1; maybe TRBD1 (6 bases). The V end was cut by 3 bases, the J end by 6 bases, with 11 bases between. The germline gives CDR1 SGHTA, CDR2 FQGNSA. The CDR3 contains 13 residues. This CDR3 is CASSFGQPAEAFF. Here the CDR3 DNA reads TGTGCCAGCAGCTTTGGACAGCCCGCTGAAGCTTTCTTT.

The chain is built from TRBV5-6 and TRBJ2-2; a possible D gene is TRBD1 (5 bases). The CDR3 is made up of 14 amino acids. V was cut by 0 bases and J by 6 bases, with 9 bases left in between. Looked up from germline, CDR1 is SGHDT and CDR2 is YYEEEE. The CDR3 loop is CASSLGQTPGELFF. DNA for the CDR3: TGTGCCAGCAGCTTGGGACAGACCCCCGGGGAGCTGTTTTTT.

The V gene is TRBV6-1, the J gene TRBJ1-4, with 7 bases identical to TRBD1. From germline, CDR1 is MNHNS and CDR2 SASEGT. This CDR3 contains 14 residues. With 5 bases clipped from V and 4 bases from J, the junction kept 4 bases outside the gene matches. Written as DNA, the CDR3 is TGTGCCAGCAGTTCAGGGGGTGTTAATGAAAAACTGTTTTTT. The encoded protein is CASSSGGVNEKLFF.

This rearrangement joins TRBV15 to TRBJ2-2; D possibly corresponds to TRBD2 (5 bases). The V gene lost 0 bases and the J gene lost 6 bases, with 14 bases spanning the gap. The CDR3 has 16 amino acids. Germline V lookup: CDR1 LNHNV, CDR2 YYDKDF (reference sequence). The CDR3 DNA reads as TGTGCCACCAGCAGAGATCACCCGGGGTTGGCCGGGGAGCTGTTTTTT. Translation: CATSRDHPGLAGELFF. Variable domain in full (rest from reference TRBV15 and TRBJ2-2): DAMVIQNPRYQVTQFGKPVTLSCSQTLNHNVMYWYQQKSSQAPKLLFHYYDKDFNNEADTPDNFQSRRPNTSFCFLDIRSPGLGDTAMYLCATSRDHPGLAGELFFGEGSRLTVL.

The chain has TRBV2 and TRBJ1-1; D gene unclear. Trimming removed 6 bases from V and 0 bases from J, with 11 bases in between. Germline V CDR1 and CDR2: SNHLY, FYNNEI. The CDR3 contains 14 residues. The CDR3 DNA sequence: TGTGCCAGCAGGCCTCGACTGATGAACACTGAAGCTTTCTTT. It codes for CASRPRLMNTEAFF.

This clone appeared a few times. The J gene is TRBJ2-5, the V gene TRBV5-1; 12 positions match TRBD1. The V and J ends lost 4 bases and 1 base, in that order; junction bases with no gene match: 5. The CDR3 has 16 residues. In germline, CDR1 is SGHRS, CDR2 YFSETQ. CDR3 loop: CASSVGTGGLQETQYF. The CDR3 region has the DNA TGCGCCAGCAGCGTGGGGACAGGGGGCCTCCAAGAGACCCAGTACTTC.

This rearrangement joins TRBV11-3 to TRBJ2-6, with TRBD1 as a possible D gene (5 bases). The CDR3 loop spans 19 amino acids. Trimming took off 5 bases at V and 2 bases at J, with 22 bases between the two ends. The V gene's germline CDR1 is SGHNT and CDR2 YENEEA. CDR3 DNA: TGTGCCAGCAGCCCTGGTCAGGGAAGTCGAGGCCCTGGGGCCAACGTCCTGACTTTC. Translating gives CASSPGQGSRGPGANVLTF. Using reference TRBV11-3 and TRBJ2-6 for the parts outside the CDR3, the full variable domain is EAGVVQSPRYKIIEKKQPVAFWCNPISGHNTLYWYLQNLGQGPELLIRYENEEAVDDSQLPKDRFSAERLKGVDSTLKIQPAELGDSAVYLCASSPGQGSRGPGANVLTFGAGSRLTVL.